This T cell receptor (beta chain) was observed in a study of CD8 T cells in ankylosing spondylitis. Points from the study as a whole: Several of the motif variants were reported before in synovial fluid and blood from reactive arthritis. From matched ankylosing spondylitis synovial fluid, disease-linked clones were reportedly recovered at significantly enriched levels.

In this sample, this clonotype turned up a few times. The antigen remains unidentified. Libraries of TCR beta came from quantitative 5'-RACE with molecular barcodes. Via MiXCR, TCRdb re-called the 5' RACE reads, giving one row per CDR3 protein. The table lists approximately 150,000 distinct CDR3 sequences, roughly 30% of them singletons. The sample taken for sequencing was synovial fluid, either unsorted or a sorted T cell fraction (not recorded which). The sequence derives from a male donor with ankylosing spondylitis.

The DNA of the CDR3 is TGCAGTGCTAGAGATGAGCGGACGCAGTATTTT. Protein: CSARDERTQYF. The chain employs TRBV20-1 and TRBJ2-3, with D maybe TRBD2 (5 bases). Trimming shortened V by 0 bases and J by 9 bases, and 7 bases separated the two germline ends. The CDR3 length is 11 residues. Germline values: CDR1 DFQATT, CDR2 SNEGSKA (reference sequence).